Shown below are 17 T cell receptor beta chains from a single sample sequenced in a study of blood T cell repertoires in COVID-19. Assay used: immunoSEQ multiplex PCR; TCRdb lists only in-frame clones, some missing. The data hold roughly 230,000 clones, with 85% observed a single time. Source material: PBMCs or T cells enriched from blood (not recorded which). The receptors here all came from a woman aged 45 to 65 who had been exposed to COVID-19.

This chain uses TRBV12-3 or TRBV12-4 with TRBJ1-1; D may be TRBD1 (5 bases). The CDR3 totals 13 residues. V lost 3 bases to trimming and J lost 4 bases, with 9 bases between them. Here the CDR3 reads CASSFGRATEAFF. The CDR3 DNA reads as TGTGCCAGCAGTTTCGGCAGGGCCACTGAAGCTTTCTTT.

The chain is built from TRBV7-3 and TRBJ2-2; 13 bases fit TRBD2. The CDR3 is made up of 17 amino acids. Germline CDR1 and CDR2: SGHTA and FQGTGA. With V trimmed by 4 bases and J by 4 bases, 6 bases remained unmatched. CDR3 bases: TGTGCCAGCAGCTCTACGGGACTAGCGGGGTTCACCGGGGAGCTGTTTTTT. Translated: CASSSTGLAGFTGELFF.

The chain links TRBV10-3 to TRBJ2-5; 11 bases match TRBD2. The V and J ends lost 11 bases and 3 bases, in that order; junction bases with no gene match: 5. Per germline, CDR1 ENHRY and CDR2 SYGVKD. The CDR3 consists of 13 residues. The CDR3 DNA follows: TGTGCCTCCCGACTAGCGGGAAAAGAGACCCAGTACTTC. Amino acids: CASRLAGKETQYF.

This chain connects TRBV7-9 to TRBJ1-4; D perhaps matches TRBD1 (5 bases). The CDR3 contains 15 residues. CDR1 SEHNR and CDR2 FQNEAQ come from the germline V gene (reference sequence). V was shortened by 0 bases and J by 3 bases, with 8 bases between the two germline ends. The CDR3 nucleotides are TGTGCCAGCAGCTTAGCCGACAGCCCTAATGAAAAACTGTTTTTT. Amino acids: CASSLADSPNEKLFF.

V is TRBV12-5 and J is TRBJ1-1, with unresolved D. CDR3 length: 16 residues. V lost 5 bases and J 5 bases, leaving 21 bases between the germline ends. The V gene's germline CDR1 is LGHNT and CDR2 FRNRAP. The CDR3 loop is CASGPPGGNPKTEAFF. In DNA, the CDR3 is TGTGCTAGTGGTCCCCCTGGAGGGAATCCGAAGACTGAAGCTTTCTTT.

This chain links TRBV15 with TRBJ2-6; D may be TRBD2 (6 bases). This CDR3 has 17 amino acids. Trimming cost V 10 bases and J 2 bases, with 21 bases left between them. Germline V gene lookup returns CDR1 LNHNV and CDR2 YYDKDF (reference sequence). The CDR3 region is CASPLPGLGPGANVLTF. DNA for the CDR3: TGTGCCAGTCCCCTTCCGGGACTCGGTCCTGGGGCCAACGTCCTGACTTTC.

This clone was recorded at least ten times. V is TRBV7-6 and J is TRBJ2-7; possible D gene TRBD1, 5 bases. Germline loops: CDR1 SGHVS, CDR2 FNYEAQ. CDR3 length: 14 residues. Trimming took 2 bases from V and 7 from J, leaving 15 bases between them. The CDR3 spells CASSLSPTVPEQYF. CDR3 coding DNA: TGTGCCAGCAGCTTATCCCCGACAGTCCCTGAGCAGTACTTC.

V is TRBV2 and J is TRBJ2-6, with D possibly matching TRBD1 (6 bases). This CDR3 is 18 amino acids long. CDR1 is SNHLY, CDR2 FYNNEI, per germline. Trimming took off 8 bases at V and 0 bases at J, with 20 bases between the two ends. The CDR3, as DNA: TGTGCCAGCTCAAAGGATCGGGCAGGGGCCTCTGGGGCCAACGTCCTGACTTTC. Amino acids: CASSKDRAGASGANVLTF.

The chain links TRBV28 to TRBJ1-5; D remains unclear. This CDR3 contains 14 residues. Germline loops: CDR1 MDHEN, CDR2 SYDVKM. The V and J ends lost 8 bases and 8 bases respectively, with 19 bases between them. Here the CDR3 DNA reads TGTGCCAGCGTTGAGGGATCTCAGAGGAAGCCCCAGCATTTT. It is translated as CASVEGSQRKPQHF.

The V call is TRBV2, the J call TRBJ1-2, with TRBD1 matching over 7 bases. Trimming removed 10 bases from V and 4 bases from J; junction bases left unmatched: 6. The CDR3 is 12 residues long. Germline V lookup: CDR1 SNHLY, CDR2 FYNNEI. The CDR3 sequence: CAKRTGGYGYTF. The CDR3 nucleotides read TGTGCCAAAAGGACAGGTGGCTATGGCTACACCTTC.

V gene TRBV2 combines with J gene TRBJ1-1; D not resolved. The germline gives CDR1 SNHLY, CDR2 FYNNEI. V was pared by 4 bases and J by 5 bases, with 11 bases between. The CDR3 covers 13 residues. CDR3 amino acids: CASSGSERTEAFF. CDR3 in DNA: TGTGCCAGCAGTGGGTCCGAGAGGACTGAAGCTTTCTTT.

This rearrangement joins TRBV6-5 to TRBJ1-1; TRBD1 agrees at 7 bases. Losses at the gene ends were 7 bases for V and 2 bases for J; bases not matched to a gene: 4. Germline V lookup: CDR1 MNHEY, CDR2 SVGAGI. The CDR3 covers 13 residues. The CDR3 reads CASNQGGNTEAFF. The CDR3 DNA is TGTGCCAGCAACCAGGGGGGTAACACTGAAGCTTTCTTT.

The chain recombines TRBV28 with TRBJ2-2, with 7 positions matching TRBD1. With 3 bases clipped from V and 4 bases from J, the junction kept 5 bases outside the gene matches. The CDR3 covers 15 residues. Germline V CDR1 and CDR2: MDHEN, SYDVKM. The CDR3 region has the DNA TGTGCCAGCAGTTTTGCACAGGGGCTCACCGGGGAGCTGTTTTTT. Its protein is CASSFAQGLTGELFF.

The chain combines TRBV27 with TRBJ2-7; TRBD2 matches 7 bases. This CDR3 is 13 amino acids long. J lost 2 bases, V lost 7 bases, and 5 bases had no gene match. Germline V gene data show CDR1 as MNHEY and CDR2 as SMNVEV (reference sequence). For the CDR3, the DNA is TGTGCCAGCAAACGGAGCGGGGCCTACGAGCAGTACTTC. Amino acid sequence: CASKRSGAYEQYF.

This clone was seen more than once but under ten times. The chain is built from TRBV21-1 and TRBJ1-2; the D call in the table, TRBD1, was not verified against the DNA. TRBV21-1 is tagged as a pseudogene. The CDR3 runs to 13 residues. CDR3 region: CAEAGQGEYGYTF. The CDR3 coding sequence is TGTGCCGAAGCGGGACAGGGAGAATATGGCTACACCTTC.

This chain links TRBV19 with TRBJ2-2, with D perhaps matching TRBD2 (6 bases). V was shortened by 3 bases and J by 1 base, with 9 bases between the two germline ends. The V gene's germline CDR1 is LNHDA and CDR2 SQIVND (reference sequence). The CDR3 length is 15 residues. The chain's CDR3 is CASSMLGGNTGELFF. CDR3 bases: TGTGCCAGTAGTATGTTGGGGGGGAACACCGGGGAGCTGTTTTTT. Full variable domain (remainder filled in from reference TRBV19 and TRBJ2-2): DGGITQSPKYLFRKEGQNVTLSCEQNLNHDAMYWYRQDPGQGLRLIYYSQIVNDFQKGDIAEGYSVSREKKESFPLTVTSAQKNPTAFYLCASSMLGGNTGELFFGEGSRLTVL.

This chain joins TRBV5-1 and TRBJ2-3; D is perhaps TRBD2 (5 bases). Germline V lookup: CDR1 SGHRS, CDR2 YFSETQ. V was pared by 0 bases and J by 2 bases, with 16 bases between. This CDR3 is built from 17 residues. The DNA for the CDR3 is TGCGCCAGCAGCTTGGCCATTCAGGAGGCCTCCACAGATACGCAGTATTTT. Protein sequence: CASSLAIQEASTDTQYF.